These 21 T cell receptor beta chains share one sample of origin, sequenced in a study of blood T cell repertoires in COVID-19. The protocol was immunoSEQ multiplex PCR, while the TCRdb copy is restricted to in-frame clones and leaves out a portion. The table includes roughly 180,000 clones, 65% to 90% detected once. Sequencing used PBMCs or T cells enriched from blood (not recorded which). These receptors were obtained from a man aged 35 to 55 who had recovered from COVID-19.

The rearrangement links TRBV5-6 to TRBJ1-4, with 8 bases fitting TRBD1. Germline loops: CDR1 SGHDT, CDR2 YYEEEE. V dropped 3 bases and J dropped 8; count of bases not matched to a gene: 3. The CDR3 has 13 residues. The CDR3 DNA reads TGTGCCAGCAGCTCGGGGACAGGCGAAAAACTGTTTTTT. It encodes CASSSGTGEKLFF.

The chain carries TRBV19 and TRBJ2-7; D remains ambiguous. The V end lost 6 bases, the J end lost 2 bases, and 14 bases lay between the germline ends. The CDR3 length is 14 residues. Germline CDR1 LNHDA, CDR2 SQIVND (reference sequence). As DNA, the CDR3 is TGTGCCAGTAGCCCCCGGAACAGAGCCTACGAGCAGTACTTC. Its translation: CASSPRNRAYEQYF.

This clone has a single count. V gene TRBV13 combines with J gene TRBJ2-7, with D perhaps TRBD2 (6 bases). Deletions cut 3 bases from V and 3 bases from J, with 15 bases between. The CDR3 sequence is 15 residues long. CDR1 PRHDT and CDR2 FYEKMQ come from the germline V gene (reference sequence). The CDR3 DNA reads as TGTGCCAGCAGCTTCGAAGGTAGCGGAATCTACGAGCAGTACGTC. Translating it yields CASSFEGSGIYEQYV.

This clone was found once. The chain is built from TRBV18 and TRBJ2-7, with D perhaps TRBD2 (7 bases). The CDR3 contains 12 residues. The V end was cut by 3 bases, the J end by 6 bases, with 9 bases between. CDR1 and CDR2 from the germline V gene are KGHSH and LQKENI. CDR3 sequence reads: CASSPRGGEQYV. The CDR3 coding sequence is TGTGCCAGCTCACCTAGGGGGGGCGAGCAGTACGTC.

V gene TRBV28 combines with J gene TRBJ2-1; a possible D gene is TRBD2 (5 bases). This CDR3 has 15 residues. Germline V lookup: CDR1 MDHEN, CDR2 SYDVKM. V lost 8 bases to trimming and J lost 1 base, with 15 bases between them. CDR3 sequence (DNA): TGTGCCAGCTTCGAGAGGGCCGGGTCCTACAATGAGCAGTTCTTC. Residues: CASFERAGSYNEQFF.

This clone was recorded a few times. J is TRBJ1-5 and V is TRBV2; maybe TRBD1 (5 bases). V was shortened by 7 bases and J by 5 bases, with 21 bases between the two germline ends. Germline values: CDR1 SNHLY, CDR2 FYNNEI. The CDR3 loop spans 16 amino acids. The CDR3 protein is CASTTAEAGRDQPQHF. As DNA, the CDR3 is TGTGCCAGCACCACCGCCGAGGCAGGGAGGGATCAGCCCCAGCATTTT.

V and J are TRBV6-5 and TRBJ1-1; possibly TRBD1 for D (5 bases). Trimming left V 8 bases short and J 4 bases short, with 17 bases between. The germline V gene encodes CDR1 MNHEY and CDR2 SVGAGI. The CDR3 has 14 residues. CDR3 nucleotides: TGTGCCAGCGCGGGGGATGTGATAGGCACTGAAGCTTTCTTT. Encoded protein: CASAGDVIGTEAFF.

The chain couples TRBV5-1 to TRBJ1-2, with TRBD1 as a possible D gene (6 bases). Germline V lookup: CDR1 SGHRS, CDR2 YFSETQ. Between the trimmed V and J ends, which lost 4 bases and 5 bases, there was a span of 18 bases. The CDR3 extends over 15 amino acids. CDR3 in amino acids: CASSPPAGGVYGYTF. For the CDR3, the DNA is TGCGCCAGCAGCCCCCCGGCGGGGGGCGTGTATGGCTACACCTTC.

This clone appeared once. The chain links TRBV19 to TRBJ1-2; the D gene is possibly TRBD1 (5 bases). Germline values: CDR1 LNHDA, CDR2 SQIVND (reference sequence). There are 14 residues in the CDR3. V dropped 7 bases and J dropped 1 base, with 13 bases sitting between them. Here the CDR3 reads CASTGFQNNYGYTF. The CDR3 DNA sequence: TGTGCCAGTACAGGGTTTCAGAATAACTATGGCTACACCTTC.

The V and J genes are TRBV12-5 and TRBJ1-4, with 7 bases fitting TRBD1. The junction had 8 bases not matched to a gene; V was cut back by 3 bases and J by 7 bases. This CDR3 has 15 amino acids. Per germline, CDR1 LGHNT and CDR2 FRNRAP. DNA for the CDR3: TGTGCTAGTGGTTTAGGGCAGGGGGTCGGTGAAAAACTGTTTTTT. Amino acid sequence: CASGLGQGVGEKLFF.

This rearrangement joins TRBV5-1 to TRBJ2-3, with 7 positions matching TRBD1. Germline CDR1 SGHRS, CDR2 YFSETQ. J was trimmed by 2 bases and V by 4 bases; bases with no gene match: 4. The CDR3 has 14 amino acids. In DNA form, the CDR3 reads TGCGCCAGCAGCCAAGGACAGGCCACAGATACGCAGTATTTT. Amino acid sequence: CASSQGQATDTQYF.

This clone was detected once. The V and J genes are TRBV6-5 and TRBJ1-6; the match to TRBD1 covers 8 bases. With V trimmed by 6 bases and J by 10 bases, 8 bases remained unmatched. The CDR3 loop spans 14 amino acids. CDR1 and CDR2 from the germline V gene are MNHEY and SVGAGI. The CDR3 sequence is CASSPDRANSPLHF. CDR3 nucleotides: TGTGCCAGCAGCCCGGACAGGGCGAACTCACCCCTCCACTTT.

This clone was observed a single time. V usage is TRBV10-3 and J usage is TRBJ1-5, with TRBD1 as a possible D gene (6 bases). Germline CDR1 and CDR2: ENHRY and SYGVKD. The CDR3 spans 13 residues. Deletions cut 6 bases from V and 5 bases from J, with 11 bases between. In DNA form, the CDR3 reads TGTGCCATCAGCAGGGACATCGATCAGCCCCAGCATTTT. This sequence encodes CAISRDIDQPQHF.

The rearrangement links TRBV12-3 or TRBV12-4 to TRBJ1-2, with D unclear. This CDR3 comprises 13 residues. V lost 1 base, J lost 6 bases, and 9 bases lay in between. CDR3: CASSLGGGNGYTF. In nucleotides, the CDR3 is TGTGCCAGCAGTTTAGGTGGAGGGAATGGCTACACCTTC.

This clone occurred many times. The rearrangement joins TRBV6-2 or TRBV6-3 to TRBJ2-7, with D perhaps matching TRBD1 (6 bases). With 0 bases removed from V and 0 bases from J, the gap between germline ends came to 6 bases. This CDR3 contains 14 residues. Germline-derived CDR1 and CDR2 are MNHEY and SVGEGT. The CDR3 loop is CASSYSDSSYEQYV. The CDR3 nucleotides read TGTGCCAGCAGTTACTCGGACAGCTCCTACGAGCAGTACGTC.

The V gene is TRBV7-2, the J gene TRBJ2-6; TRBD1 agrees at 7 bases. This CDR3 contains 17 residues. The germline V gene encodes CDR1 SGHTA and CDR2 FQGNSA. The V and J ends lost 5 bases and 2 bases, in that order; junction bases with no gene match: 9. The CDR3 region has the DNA TGTGCCAGCAGCCAAGGGGACAGCTACCCTGGGGCCAACGTCCTGACTTTC. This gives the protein CASSQGDSYPGANVLTF.

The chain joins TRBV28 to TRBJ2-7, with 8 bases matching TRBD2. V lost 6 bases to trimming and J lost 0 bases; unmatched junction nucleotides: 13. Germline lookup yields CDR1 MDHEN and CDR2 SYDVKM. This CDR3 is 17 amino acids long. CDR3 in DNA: TGTGCCAGCAGCTGGGGAGCGGGAGCAGTAGACTCCTACGAGCAGTACTTC. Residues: CASSWGAGAVDSYEQYF.

The CDR3 nucleotides are TGTGCCAGCAGCTTGGCAGGGGGGAGTCAGCCCCAGCATTTT. This translates into CASSLAGGSQPQHF. This chain connects TRBV5-5 to TRBJ1-5; 7 bases match TRBD1. V shed 0 bases, J shed 6 bases, and the junction held 3 bases outside the gene matches. This CDR3 comprises 14 residues. The germline V gene encodes CDR1 SGHKS and CDR2 YYEKEE (reference sequence).

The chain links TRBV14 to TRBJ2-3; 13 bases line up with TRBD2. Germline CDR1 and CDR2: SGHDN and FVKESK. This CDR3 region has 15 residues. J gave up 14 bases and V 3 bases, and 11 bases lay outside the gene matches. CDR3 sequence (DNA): TGTGCCAGCAGCCAGGCCGGGACTAGCGGGAATTCGAGGTATTTT. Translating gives CASSQAGTSGNSRYF.

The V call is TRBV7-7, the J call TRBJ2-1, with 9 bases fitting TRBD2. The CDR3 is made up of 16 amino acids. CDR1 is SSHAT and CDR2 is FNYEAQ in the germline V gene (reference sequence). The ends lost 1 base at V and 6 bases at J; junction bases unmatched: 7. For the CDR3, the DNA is TGTGCCAGCAGCTTAGGGGGGGGGACTAGCACCAATGAGCAGTTCTTC. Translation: CASSLGGGTSTNEQFF.

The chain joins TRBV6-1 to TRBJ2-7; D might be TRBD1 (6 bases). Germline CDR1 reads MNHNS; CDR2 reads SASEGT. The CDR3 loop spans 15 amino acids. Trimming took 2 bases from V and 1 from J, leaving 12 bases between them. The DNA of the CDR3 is TGTGCCAGCAGTGAACTACCGGGACAATCCTACGAGCAGTACGTC. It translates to CASSELPGQSYEQYV.